Listed here are 31 T cell receptor beta chains from one sample, sequenced in a study of cytomegalovirus exposure and HLA in healthy donors. The PCR employed 60 Vbeta primers together with 13 Jbeta primers. Using immunoSEQ multiplex PCR, the repertoire was profiled, and TCRdb retains in-frame clones only, with some absent. The data show under 150,000 clones, 80% seen once. Sequenced material: PBMCs. The receptors come from a male donor in good health and CMV-seronegative.

The V gene is TRBV19, the J gene TRBJ1-2; 8 nucleotides match TRBD1. Germline loops: CDR1 LNHDA, CDR2 SQIVND (reference sequence). The CDR3 extends over 14 amino acids. V dropped 5 bases and J dropped 4; count of bases not matched to a gene: 6. The CDR3 coding sequence is TGTGCCAGTAGTCAAACACAGGGGGGCTATGGCTACACCTTC. This gives the protein CASSQTQGGYGYTF.

This clone appeared a single time. The chain couples TRBV19 to TRBJ1-2, with a possible D match to TRBD1 (5 bases). Between the trimmed V and J ends, which lost 3 bases and 2 bases, there was a span of 10 bases. This CDR3 comprises 14 residues. The germline V gene encodes CDR1 LNHDA and CDR2 SQIVND (reference sequence). The CDR3 is CASSIWQGNYGYTF. CDR3 DNA: TGTGCCAGTAGTATCTGGCAGGGAAACTATGGCTACACCTTC.

V and J are TRBV6-5 and TRBJ1-3; D ambiguous. The V gene's germline CDR1 is MNHEY and CDR2 SVGAGI. This CDR3 contains 14 residues. V was shortened by 2 bases and J by 2 bases, with 7 bases between the two germline ends. The CDR3 DNA reads TGTGCCAGCAGTTACGAGGGTACTGGAAACACCATATATTTT. Residues: CASSYEGTGNTIYF.

The rearrangement joins TRBV4-3 to TRBJ2-7; a weak D match, TRBD2 (7 bases). V lost 1 base to trimming and J lost 0 bases, with 10 bases between them. The CDR3 is made up of 15 amino acids. Germline V gene sequence: CDR1 LGHNA, CDR2 YSLEER. CDR3 sequence (DNA): TGCGCCAGCAGCCAAGTAGGGGGGGGCTCCTACGAGCAGTACTTC. Amino acids: CASSQVGGGSYEQYF.

The chain employs TRBV25-1 and TRBJ1-2, with D hard to call. The germline V gene encodes CDR1 MGHDK and CDR2 SYGVNS. Trimming left V 4 bases short and J 4 bases short, with 13 bases between. The CDR3 totals 14 residues. CDR3 loop: CASSVQASGYGYTF. The CDR3 DNA sequence: TGTGCCAGCAGTGTGCAGGCCTCAGGCTATGGCTACACCTTC.

Here the CDR3 DNA reads TGTGCCAGCAGTGAGGGACTAGCCCCCCTCGGGGAGCTGTTTTTT. The encoded protein is CASSEGLAPLGELFF. This rearrangement joins TRBV6-4 to TRBJ2-2; 9 bases line up with TRBD2. The V segment lost 3 bases and the J segment 7 bases; nucleotides outside the gene matches: 6. CDR3 size: 15 residues. From germline, CDR1 is MRHNA and CDR2 SNTAGT.

This chain joins TRBV2 and TRBJ1-5; possible D gene TRBD1, 5 bases. The germline gives CDR1 SNHLY, CDR2 FYNNEI. The ends were cut back, 7 bases at V and 2 bases at J, with 12 bases in the middle. The CDR3 contains 14 residues. The CDR3 region has the DNA TGTGCCAGCACCCAGGGAGGGGGCAATCAGCCCCAGCATTTT. This sequence encodes CASTQGGGNQPQHF.

The chain recombines TRBV11-2 with TRBJ2-5; 10 nucleotides line up with TRBD1. Trimming took 5 bases from V and 5 from J; bases not matched to a gene: 11. The germline V gene has CDR1 SGHAT and CDR2 FQNNGV. This CDR3 is built from 16 residues. The CDR3 nucleotides read TGTGCCAGCAGCCGTATCATGACAGGGGGCGGGGAGACCCAGTACTTC. Translation gives CASSRIMTGGGETQYF.

This chain joins TRBV7-9 and TRBJ2-7; D might be TRBD1 (6 bases). The germline CDR1 and CDR2 sequences are SEHNR and FQNEAQ (reference sequence). V was clipped by 5 bases and J by 6 bases, with 14 bases between them. The CDR3 sequence is 13 residues long. CDR3 amino acids: CASSAVTGPEQYF. CDR3 coding DNA: TGTGCCAGCAGCGCCGTTACAGGGCCCGAGCAGTACTTC.

The chain combines TRBV7-2 with TRBJ2-7, with D tentatively TRBD2 (6 bases). Germline V CDR1 and CDR2: SGHTA, FQGNSA. The CDR3 sequence is 13 residues long. Trimming stripped 5 bases from V and 4 bases from J, with 12 bases between. CDR3 region: CASSPGRQYEQYF. CDR3 sequence (DNA): TGTGCCAGCAGCCCCGGGAGACAGTACGAGCAGTACTTC.

The chain links TRBV30 to TRBJ2-7, with 10 bases matching TRBD2. The CDR3 is 13 amino acids. Germline lookup yields CDR1 GTSNPN and CDR2 SVGIG (reference sequence). Trimming at V came to 4 bases and at J to 8 bases, leaving 8 bases not matched to a gene. Here the CDR3 DNA reads TGTGCCTGGATCTCACGACTAGCGGGCAAGCAGTACTTC. Its protein product is CAWISRLAGKQYF.

The chain links TRBV4-3 to TRBJ2-5, with TRBD2 identical over 10 bases. Germline CDR1 reads LGHNA; CDR2 reads YSLEER. This CDR3 has 16 amino acids. The V segment lost 0 bases and the J segment 5 bases; nucleotides outside the gene matches: 6. CDR3 amino acids: CASSQDRASGGETQYF. The CDR3 bases are TGCGCCAGCAGCCAAGATAGGGCTAGCGGGGGTGAGACCCAGTACTTC.

V gene TRBV6-5 combines with J gene TRBJ2-2; 9 nucleotides align to TRBD1. The CDR3 is 14 residues long. V lost 7 bases to trimming and J lost 5 bases; unmatched junction nucleotides: 5. Germline CDR1 reads MNHEY; CDR2 reads SVGAGI. DNA of the CDR3: TGTGCCAGCACCAACAGGGGGCAAACCGGGGAGCTGTTTTTT. This sequence encodes CASTNRGQTGELFF.

This clone was observed a single time. The rearrangement joins TRBV19 to TRBJ1-5, with 9 bases that match TRBD1. This CDR3 spans 18 amino acids. Germline V CDR1 and CDR2: LNHDA, SQIVND (reference sequence). V shed 4 bases and J 4 bases; nucleotides not matched to a gene: 14. CDR3 in DNA: TGTGCCAGTAGTACACCACAACGGGACAGGGCATGGAATCAGCCCCAGCATTTT. It yields the protein CASSTPQRDRAWNQPQHF.

The count of this clone is one. V usage is TRBV5-6 and J usage is TRBJ1-5; maybe TRBD1 (6 bases). The CDR3 runs to 14 residues. V was clipped by 4 bases and J by 7 bases, with 15 bases between them. Per the germline V gene, CDR1 is SGHDT and CDR2 is YYEEEE. CDR3 sequence reads: CASSQGLGGQPQHF. As DNA, the CDR3 is TGTGCCAGCAGCCAGGGACTAGGGGGACAGCCCCAGCATTTT. Full variable domain (remainder filled in from reference TRBV5-6 and TRBJ1-5): DAGVTQSPTHLIKTRGQQVTLRCSPKSGHDTVSWYQQALGQGPQFIFQYYEEEERQRGNFPDRFSGHQFPNYSSELNVNALLLGDSALYLCASSQGLGGQPQHFGDGTRLSIL.

The chain employs TRBV28 and TRBJ2-2; D is perhaps TRBD2 (5 bases). Germline V gene lookup returns CDR1 MDHEN and CDR2 SYDVKM. The V and J ends lost 3 bases and 6 bases respectively, with 23 bases between them. The CDR3 runs to 18 residues. The CDR3 bases are TGTGCCAGCAGTTTTTGGGCTCGAGGGATAGGTCTGGCCGGGGAGCTGTTTTTT. Protein product: CASSFWARGIGLAGELFF.

Turning to this clone: Because the CDR3 is missing its conserved closing phenylalanine or tryptophan, this is likely a read error. The limits of the CDR3 on the DNA are not certain, so only TCRdb's listed CDR3 is given. This chain connects TRBV5-5 to TRBJ1-4. The CDR3 sequence runs 11 residues, both termini included. Per germline, CDR1 SGHKS and CDR2 YYEKEE (reference sequence). This CDR3 reads CASSDSARVRL.

V is TRBV4-1 and J is TRBJ1-1; weak D call: TRBD1 (6 bases). The CDR3 has 16 amino acids. With 0 bases removed from V and 10 bases from J, the gap between germline ends came to 21 bases. The germline V gene has CDR1 MGHRA and CDR2 YSYEKL. The CDR3 DNA reads as TGCGCCAGCAGCCAAGAGAGTAGGGGACAAGGGGCGCTAGCTTTCTTT. Encoded protein: CASSQESRGQGALAFF.

The V call is TRBV7-8, the J call TRBJ2-2; 7 nucleotides line up with TRBD2. The germline CDR1 and CDR2 sequences are SGHVS and FQNEAQ. The V gene end was trimmed by 3 bases and the J gene end by 5 bases; junction bases not matched to a gene: 12. The CDR3 is made up of 17 amino acids. This chain's CDR3 is CASSFLHGGGLTGELFF. CDR3 nucleotide sequence: TGTGCCAGCAGCTTTTTGCATGGGGGGGGACTTACCGGGGAGCTGTTTTTT. Looking up the rest from reference TRBV7-8 and TRBJ2-2 gives the full variable domain: GAGVSQSPRYKVAKRGQDVALRCDPISGHVSLFWYQQALGQGPEFLTYFQNEAQLDKSGLPSDRFFAERPEGSVSTLKIQRTQQEDSAVYLCASSFLHGGGLTGELFFGEGSRLTVL.

V usage is TRBV7-2 and J usage is TRBJ1-1; 7 bases match TRBD1. The V segment lost 4 bases and the J segment 1 base; nucleotides outside the gene matches: 3. Germline V gene lookup returns CDR1 SGHTA and CDR2 FQGNSA. The CDR3 covers 14 residues. The CDR3 sequence is CASSSWTGNTEAFF. CDR3 bases: TGTGCCAGCAGCTCCTGGACAGGGAACACTGAAGCTTTCTTT.

The rearrangement joins TRBV5-1 to TRBJ1-5; TRBD1 matches at 7 bases. This CDR3 comprises 14 residues. Germline assignment: CDR1 SGHRS and CDR2 YFSETQ. The ends lost 4 bases at V and 6 bases at J; junction bases unmatched: 7. This chain's CDR3 is CASSTQSGGQPQHF. The DNA for the CDR3 is TGCGCCAGCAGCACCCAATCAGGGGGTCAGCCCCAGCATTTT. Full variable domain (missing parts from reference TRBV5-1 and TRBJ1-5): KAGVTQTPRYLIKTRGQQVTLSCSPISGHRSVSWYQQTPGQGLQFLFEYFSETQRNKGNFPGRFSGRQFSNSRSEMNVSTLELGDSALYLCASSTQSGGQPQHFGDGTRLSIL.

The chain employs TRBV30 and TRBJ2-2; D is possibly TRBD2 (5 bases). Trimming left V 2 bases short and J 3 bases short, with 19 bases between. The CDR3 is 17 amino acids. Germline loops: CDR1 GTSNPN, CDR2 SVGIG (reference sequence). Here the CDR3 DNA reads TGTGCCTGGAGTTCCATAACGTCGGGGTTTGACACCGGGGAGCTGTTTTTT. Encoded protein: CAWSSITSGFDTGELFF.

This chain uses TRBV11-2 with TRBJ2-7; 9 bases agree with TRBD1. V was pared by 2 bases and J by 1 base, with 6 bases of the junction left unmatched. This CDR3 region has 16 residues. CDR1 and CDR2 (germline): SGHAT, FQNNGV. CDR3: CASSLRTGTGSYEQYF. The DNA for the CDR3 is TGTGCCAGCAGCTTACGCACCGGGACAGGGTCCTACGAGCAGTACTTC.

The J gene is TRBJ2-7, the V gene TRBV23-1; 8 bases line up with TRBD1. TRBV23-1 is an ORF; its function is uncertain. Trimming took 7 bases from V and 1 from J; bases not matched to a gene: 15. This CDR3 comprises 17 residues. This CDR3 reads CASTGRDQDRDSYEQYF. The CDR3 nucleotides read TGCGCCAGCACTGGGAGAGATCAGGACAGGGATTCCTACGAGCAGTACTTC.

This chain joins TRBV19 and TRBJ2-5; 7 bases fit TRBD2. Germline V lookup: CDR1 LNHDA, CDR2 SQIVND (reference sequence). V lost 6 bases, J lost 5 bases, and 15 bases stayed unmatched. The CDR3 is 16 residues long. The DNA of the CDR3 is TGTGCCAGTAGGAAGAGCGGGGCGGGGGACCGTGAGACCCAGTACTTC. Translation: CASRKSGAGDRETQYF.

This chain uses TRBV4-1 with TRBJ2-3; D remains unclear. The CDR3 totals 11 residues. CDR1 and CDR2 (germline): MGHRA, YSYEKL. Trimming left V 5 bases short and J 3 bases short, with 3 bases between. DNA for the CDR3: TGCGCCAGCAGCTATACAGATACGCAGTATTTT. Its protein is CASSYTDTQYF.

The J gene is TRBJ1-1, the V gene TRBV6-1; 9 bases align to TRBD1. V shed 7 bases, J shed 7 bases, and the junction held 4 bases outside the gene matches. The CDR3 totals 12 residues. The germline V gene has CDR1 MNHNS and CDR2 SASEGT. The CDR3 nucleotides are TGTGCCAGCACGACAGGGGGTCGTGAAGCTTTCTTT. It translates to CASTTGGREAFF.

The chain combines TRBV6-5 with TRBJ1-1; D perhaps matches TRBD1 (5 bases). Trimming took off 7 bases at V and 3 bases at J, with 12 bases between the two ends. This CDR3 is built from 13 residues. Germline V gene sequence: CDR1 MNHEY, CDR2 SVGAGI. The CDR3 sequence is CASTQGIYTEAFF. The CDR3 bases are TGTGCCAGCACCCAGGGCATTTACACTGAAGCTTTCTTT.

The V gene is TRBV5-1, the J gene TRBJ1-1, with D maybe TRBD1 (5 bases). From germline, CDR1 is SGHRS and CDR2 YFSETQ. The CDR3 runs to 14 residues. Between the trimmed V and J ends, which lost 0 bases and 3 bases, there was a span of 9 bases. CDR3 DNA: TGCGCCAGCAGCTTGGTTGGAGGGGACACTGAAGCTTTCTTT. Translation gives CASSLVGGDTEAFF.

The chain couples TRBV11-2 to TRBJ1-1; D gene unclear. Germline loops: CDR1 SGHAT, CDR2 FQNNGV. Between the trimmed V and J ends, which lost 0 bases and 3 bases, there was a span of 8 bases. The CDR3 sequence is 14 residues long. CDR3 residues: CASSLDPNDTEAFF. The CDR3 DNA sequence: TGTGCCAGCAGCTTAGACCCTAATGACACTGAAGCTTTCTTT.

This clone has just one count. This chain links TRBV29-1 with TRBJ2-7, with 9 bases identical to TRBD1. V shed 6 bases, J shed 2 bases, and the junction held 8 bases outside the gene matches. Germline V gene sequence: CDR1 SQVTM, CDR2 ANQGSEA. The CDR3 extends over 14 amino acids. The CDR3 DNA sequence: TGCAGCGTCCTTACCGGGACAGGGACCTACGAGCAGTACTTC. Translation gives CSVLTGTGTYEQYF.